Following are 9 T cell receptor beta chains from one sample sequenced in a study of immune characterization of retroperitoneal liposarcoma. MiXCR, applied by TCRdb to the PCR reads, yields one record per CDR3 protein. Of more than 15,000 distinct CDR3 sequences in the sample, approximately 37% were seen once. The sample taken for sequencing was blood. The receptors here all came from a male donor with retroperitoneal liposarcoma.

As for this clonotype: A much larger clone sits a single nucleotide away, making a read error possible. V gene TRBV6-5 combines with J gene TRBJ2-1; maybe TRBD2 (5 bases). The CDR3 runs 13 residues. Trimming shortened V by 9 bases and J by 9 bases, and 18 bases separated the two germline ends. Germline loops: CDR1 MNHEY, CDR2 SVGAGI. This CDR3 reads CASFGIGKGEQFF. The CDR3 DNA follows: TGTGCCAGTTTCGGGATAGGGAAAGGTGAGCAGTTCTTC.

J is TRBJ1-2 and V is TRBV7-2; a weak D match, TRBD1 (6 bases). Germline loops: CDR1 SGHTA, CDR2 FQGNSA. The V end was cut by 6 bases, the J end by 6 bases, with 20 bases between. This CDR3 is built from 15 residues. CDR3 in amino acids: CASSSMVGGVDGYTF. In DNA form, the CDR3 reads TGTGCCAGCAGTTCTATGGTAGGGGGAGTGGATGGCTACACCTTC.

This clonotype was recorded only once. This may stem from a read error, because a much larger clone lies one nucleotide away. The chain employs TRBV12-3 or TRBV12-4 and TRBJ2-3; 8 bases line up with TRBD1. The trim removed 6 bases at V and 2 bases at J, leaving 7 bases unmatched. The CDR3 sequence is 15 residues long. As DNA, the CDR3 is TGTGCCAGCAGGTTCCAGACAGGGGCCACAGATACGCAGTATTTT. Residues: CASRFQTGATDTQYF.

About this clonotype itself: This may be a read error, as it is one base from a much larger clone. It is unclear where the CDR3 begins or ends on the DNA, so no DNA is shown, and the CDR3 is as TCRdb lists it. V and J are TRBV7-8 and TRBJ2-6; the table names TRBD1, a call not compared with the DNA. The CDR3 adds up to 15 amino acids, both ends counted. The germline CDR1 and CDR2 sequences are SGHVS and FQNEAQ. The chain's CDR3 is CASSSWGTGANVMTF.

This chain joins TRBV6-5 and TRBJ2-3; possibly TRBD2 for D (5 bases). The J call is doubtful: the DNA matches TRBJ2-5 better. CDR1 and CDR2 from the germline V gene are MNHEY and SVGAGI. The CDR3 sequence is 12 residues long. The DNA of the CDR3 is TGTGCCAGCACGCGAGGGTGGGAGACCCAGTACTTC. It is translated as CASTRGWETQYF.

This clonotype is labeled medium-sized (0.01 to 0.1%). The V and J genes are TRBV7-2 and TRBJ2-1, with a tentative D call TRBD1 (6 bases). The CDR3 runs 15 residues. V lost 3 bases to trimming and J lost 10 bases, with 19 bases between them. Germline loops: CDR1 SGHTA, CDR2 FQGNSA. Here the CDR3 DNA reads TGTGCCAGCAGCTTCTTCCGGACAGACTCCTACGAGCAGTTCTTC. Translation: CASSFFRTDSYEQFF.

The CDR3 nucleotides read TGTGCCAGCAGTTTTGAGGCTAGCGGGAACTACACAGATACGCAGTATTTT. This sequence encodes CASSFEASGNYTDTQYF. The chain is built from TRBV27 and TRBJ2-3, with 9 nucleotides matching TRBD2. Germline V gene lookup returns CDR1 MNHEY and CDR2 SMNVEV (reference sequence). The CDR3 is made up of 17 amino acids. The V and J ends lost 3 bases and 2 bases, in that order; junction bases with no gene match: 9.

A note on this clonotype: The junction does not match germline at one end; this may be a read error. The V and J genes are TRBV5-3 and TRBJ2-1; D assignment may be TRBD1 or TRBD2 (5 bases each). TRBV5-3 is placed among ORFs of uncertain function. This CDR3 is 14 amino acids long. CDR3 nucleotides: TGTGCCAGCAGCTTGGGGACCAGGACCGACGAGCAGTTCTTC. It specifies CASSLGTRTDEQFF.

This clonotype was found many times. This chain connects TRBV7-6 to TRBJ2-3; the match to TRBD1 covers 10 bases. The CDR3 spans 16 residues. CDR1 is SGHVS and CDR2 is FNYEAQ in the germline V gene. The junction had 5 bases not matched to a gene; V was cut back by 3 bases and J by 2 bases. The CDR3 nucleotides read TGTGCCAGCAGCTTCGGAGACAGGGGGCCCACAGATACGCAGTATTTT. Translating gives CASSFGDRGPTDTQYF.